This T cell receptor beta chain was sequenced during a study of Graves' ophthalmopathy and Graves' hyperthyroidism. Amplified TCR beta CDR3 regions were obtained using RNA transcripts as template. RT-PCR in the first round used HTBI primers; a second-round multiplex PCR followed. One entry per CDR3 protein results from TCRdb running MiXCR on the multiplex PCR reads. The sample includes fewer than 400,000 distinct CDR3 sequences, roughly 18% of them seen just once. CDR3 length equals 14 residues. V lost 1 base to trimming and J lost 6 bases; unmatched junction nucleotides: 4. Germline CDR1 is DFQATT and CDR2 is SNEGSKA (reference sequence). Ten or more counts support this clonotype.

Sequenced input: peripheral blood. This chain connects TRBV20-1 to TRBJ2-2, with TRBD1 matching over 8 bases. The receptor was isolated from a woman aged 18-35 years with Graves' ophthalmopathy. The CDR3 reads CSARGLQGAGELFF. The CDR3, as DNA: TGCAGTGCTAGAGGGTTACAGGGGGCCGGGGAGCTGTTTTTT.